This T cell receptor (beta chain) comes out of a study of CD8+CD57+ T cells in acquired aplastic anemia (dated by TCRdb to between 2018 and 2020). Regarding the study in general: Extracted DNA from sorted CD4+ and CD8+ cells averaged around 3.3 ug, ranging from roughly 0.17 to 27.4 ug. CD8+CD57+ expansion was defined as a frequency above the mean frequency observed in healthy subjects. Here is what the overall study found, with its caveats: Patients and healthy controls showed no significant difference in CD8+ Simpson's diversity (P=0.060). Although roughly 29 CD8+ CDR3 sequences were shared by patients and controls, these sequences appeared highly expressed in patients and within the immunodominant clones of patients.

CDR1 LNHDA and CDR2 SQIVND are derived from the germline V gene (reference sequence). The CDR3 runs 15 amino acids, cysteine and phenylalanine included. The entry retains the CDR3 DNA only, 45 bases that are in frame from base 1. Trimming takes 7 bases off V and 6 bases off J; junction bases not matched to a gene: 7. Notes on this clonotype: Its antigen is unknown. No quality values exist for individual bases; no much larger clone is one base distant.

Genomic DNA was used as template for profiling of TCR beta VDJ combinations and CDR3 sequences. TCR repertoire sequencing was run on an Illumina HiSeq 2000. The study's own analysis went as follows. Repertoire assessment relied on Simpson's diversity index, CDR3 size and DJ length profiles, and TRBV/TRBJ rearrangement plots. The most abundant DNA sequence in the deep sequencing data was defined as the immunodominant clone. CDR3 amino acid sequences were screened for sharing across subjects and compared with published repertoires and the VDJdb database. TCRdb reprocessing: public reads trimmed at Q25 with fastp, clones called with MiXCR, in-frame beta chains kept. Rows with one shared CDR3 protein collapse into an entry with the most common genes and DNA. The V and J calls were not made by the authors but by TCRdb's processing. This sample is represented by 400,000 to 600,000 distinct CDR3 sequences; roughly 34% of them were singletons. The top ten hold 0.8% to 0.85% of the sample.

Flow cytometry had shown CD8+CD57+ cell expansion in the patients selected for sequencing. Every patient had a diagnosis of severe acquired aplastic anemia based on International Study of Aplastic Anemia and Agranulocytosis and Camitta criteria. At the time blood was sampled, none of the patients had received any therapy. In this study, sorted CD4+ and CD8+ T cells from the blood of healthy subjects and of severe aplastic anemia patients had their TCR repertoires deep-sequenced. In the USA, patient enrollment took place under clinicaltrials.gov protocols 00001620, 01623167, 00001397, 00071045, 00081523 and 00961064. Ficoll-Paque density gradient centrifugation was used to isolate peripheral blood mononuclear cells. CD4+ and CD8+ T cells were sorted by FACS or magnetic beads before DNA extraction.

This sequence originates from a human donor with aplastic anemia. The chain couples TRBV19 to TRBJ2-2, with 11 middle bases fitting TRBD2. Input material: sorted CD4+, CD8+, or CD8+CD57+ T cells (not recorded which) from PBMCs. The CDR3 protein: CASISQLAGAGELFF. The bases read TGTGCCAGTATCTCCCAACTAGCGGGGGCCGGGGAGCTGTTTTTT.